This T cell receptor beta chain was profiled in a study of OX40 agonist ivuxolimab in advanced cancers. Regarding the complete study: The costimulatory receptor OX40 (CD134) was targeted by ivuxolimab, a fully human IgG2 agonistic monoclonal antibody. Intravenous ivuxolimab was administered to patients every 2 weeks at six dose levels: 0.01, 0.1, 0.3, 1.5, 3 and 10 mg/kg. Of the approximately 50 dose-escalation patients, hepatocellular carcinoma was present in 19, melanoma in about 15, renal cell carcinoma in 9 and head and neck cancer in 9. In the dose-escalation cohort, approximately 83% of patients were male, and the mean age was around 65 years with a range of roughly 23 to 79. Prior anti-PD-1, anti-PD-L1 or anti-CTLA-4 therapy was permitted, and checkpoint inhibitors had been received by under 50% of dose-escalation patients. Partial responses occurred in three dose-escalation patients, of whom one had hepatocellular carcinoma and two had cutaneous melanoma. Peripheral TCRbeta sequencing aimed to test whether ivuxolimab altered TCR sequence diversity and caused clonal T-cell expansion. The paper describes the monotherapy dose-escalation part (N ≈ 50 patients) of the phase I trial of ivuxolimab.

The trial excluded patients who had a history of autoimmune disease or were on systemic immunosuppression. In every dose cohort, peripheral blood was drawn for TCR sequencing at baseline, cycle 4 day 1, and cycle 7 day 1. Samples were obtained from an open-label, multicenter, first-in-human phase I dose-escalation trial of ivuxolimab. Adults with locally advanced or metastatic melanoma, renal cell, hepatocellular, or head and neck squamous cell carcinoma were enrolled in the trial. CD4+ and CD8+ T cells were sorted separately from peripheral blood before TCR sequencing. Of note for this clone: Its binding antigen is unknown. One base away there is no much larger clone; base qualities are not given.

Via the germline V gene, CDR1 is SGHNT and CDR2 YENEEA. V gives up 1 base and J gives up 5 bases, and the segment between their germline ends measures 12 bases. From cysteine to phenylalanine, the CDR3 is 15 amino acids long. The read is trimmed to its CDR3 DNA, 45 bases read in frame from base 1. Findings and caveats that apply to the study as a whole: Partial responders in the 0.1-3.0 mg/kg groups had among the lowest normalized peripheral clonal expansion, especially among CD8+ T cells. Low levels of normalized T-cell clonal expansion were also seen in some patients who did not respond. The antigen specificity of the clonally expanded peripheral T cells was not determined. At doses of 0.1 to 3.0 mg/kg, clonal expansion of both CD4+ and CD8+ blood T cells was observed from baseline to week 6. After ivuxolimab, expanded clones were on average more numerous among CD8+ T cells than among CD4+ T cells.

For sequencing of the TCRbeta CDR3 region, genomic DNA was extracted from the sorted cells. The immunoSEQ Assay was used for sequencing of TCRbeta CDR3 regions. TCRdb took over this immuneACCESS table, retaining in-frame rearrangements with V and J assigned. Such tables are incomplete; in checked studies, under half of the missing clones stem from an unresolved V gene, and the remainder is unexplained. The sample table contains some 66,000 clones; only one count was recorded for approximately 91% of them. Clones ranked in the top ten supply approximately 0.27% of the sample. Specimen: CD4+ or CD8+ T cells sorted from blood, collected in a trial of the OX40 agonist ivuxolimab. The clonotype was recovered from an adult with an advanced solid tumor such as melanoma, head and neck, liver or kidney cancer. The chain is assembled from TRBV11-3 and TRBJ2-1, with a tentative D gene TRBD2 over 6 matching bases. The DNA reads TGTGCCAGCAGCTTAGCCCCAGGAGGGAACAATGAGCAGTTCTTC. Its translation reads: CASSLAPGGNNEQFF.